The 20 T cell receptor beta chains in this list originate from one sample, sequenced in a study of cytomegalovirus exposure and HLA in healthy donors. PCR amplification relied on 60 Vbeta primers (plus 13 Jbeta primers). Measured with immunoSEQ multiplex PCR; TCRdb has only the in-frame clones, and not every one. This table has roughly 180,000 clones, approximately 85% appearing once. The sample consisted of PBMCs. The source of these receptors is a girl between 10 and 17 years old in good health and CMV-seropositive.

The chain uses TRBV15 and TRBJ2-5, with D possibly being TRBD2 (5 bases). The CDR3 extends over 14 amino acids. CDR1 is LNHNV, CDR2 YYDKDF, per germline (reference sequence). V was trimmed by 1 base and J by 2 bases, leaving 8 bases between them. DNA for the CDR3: TGTGCCACCAGCAGAGGAACGGGGCAAGAGACCCAGTACTTC. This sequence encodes CATSRGTGQETQYF.

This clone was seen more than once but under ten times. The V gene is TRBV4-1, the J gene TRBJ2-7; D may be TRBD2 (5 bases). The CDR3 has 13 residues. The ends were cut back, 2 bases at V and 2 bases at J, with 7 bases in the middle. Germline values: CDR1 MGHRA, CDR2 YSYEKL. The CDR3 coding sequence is TGCGCCAGCAGCCAATGGGAGACCTACGAGCAGTACTTC. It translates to CASSQWETYEQYF.

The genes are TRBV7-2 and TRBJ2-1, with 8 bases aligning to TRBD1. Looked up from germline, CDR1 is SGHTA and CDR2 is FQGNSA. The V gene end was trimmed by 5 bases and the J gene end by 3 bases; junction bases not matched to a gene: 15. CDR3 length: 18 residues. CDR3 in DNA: TGTGCCAGCAGCCCACCTCCCTACAGACAGGGGAGCTACAATGAGCAGTTCTTC. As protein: CASSPPPYRQGSYNEQFF.

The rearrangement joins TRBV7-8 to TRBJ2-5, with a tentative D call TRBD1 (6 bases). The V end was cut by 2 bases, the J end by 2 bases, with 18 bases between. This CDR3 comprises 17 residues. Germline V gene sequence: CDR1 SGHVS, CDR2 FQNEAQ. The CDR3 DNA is TGTGCCAGCAGCTTACGTCGGGGATGGGGGCTACAAGAGACCCAGTACTTC. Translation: CASSLRRGWGLQETQYF.

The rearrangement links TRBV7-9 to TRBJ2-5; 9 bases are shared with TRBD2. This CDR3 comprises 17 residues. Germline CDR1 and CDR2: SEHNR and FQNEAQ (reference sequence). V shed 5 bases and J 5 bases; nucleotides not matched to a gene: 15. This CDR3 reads CASSQGPGLAWGETQYF. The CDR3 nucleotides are TGTGCCAGCAGCCAGGGCCCGGGACTAGCCTGGGGGGAGACCCAGTACTTC.

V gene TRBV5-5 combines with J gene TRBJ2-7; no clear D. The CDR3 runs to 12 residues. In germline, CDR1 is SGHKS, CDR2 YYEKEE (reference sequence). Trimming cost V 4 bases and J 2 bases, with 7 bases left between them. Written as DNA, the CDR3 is TGTGCCAGCAGCGTGGCAGCCTACGAGCAGTACTTC. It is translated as CASSVAAYEQYF.

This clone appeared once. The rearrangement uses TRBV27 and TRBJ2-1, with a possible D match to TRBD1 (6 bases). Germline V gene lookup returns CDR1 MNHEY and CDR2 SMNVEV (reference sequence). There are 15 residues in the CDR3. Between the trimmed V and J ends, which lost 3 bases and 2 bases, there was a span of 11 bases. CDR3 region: CASSLGAGAYNEQFF. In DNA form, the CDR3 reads TGTGCCAGCAGTTTGGGGGCAGGGGCCTACAATGAGCAGTTCTTC.

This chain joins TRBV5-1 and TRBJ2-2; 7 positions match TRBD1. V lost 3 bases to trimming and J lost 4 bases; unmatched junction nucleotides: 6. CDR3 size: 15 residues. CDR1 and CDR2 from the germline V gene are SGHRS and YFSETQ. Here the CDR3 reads CASSSYRGGTGELFF. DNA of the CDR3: TGCGCCAGCAGCTCGTACAGGGGCGGCACCGGGGAGCTGTTTTTT.

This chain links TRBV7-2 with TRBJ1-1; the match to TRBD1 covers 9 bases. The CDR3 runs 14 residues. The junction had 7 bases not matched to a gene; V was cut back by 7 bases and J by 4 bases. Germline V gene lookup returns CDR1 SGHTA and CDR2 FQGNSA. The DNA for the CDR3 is TGTGCCAGCACCCCACAGGGGGCAATCACTGAAGCTTTCTTT. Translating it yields CASTPQGAITEAFF.

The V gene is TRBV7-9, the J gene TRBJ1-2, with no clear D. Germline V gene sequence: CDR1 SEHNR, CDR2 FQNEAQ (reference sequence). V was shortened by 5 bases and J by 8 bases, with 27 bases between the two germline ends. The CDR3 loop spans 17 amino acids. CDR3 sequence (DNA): TGTGCCAGCAGCGGATGGGGAGAAGCAACTAATCTGGACGGCTACACCTTC. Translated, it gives CASSGWGEATNLDGYTF.

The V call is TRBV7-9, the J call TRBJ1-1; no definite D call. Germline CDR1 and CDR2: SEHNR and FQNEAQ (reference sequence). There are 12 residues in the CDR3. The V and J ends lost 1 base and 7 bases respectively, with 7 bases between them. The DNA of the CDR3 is TGTGCCAGCAGCTTAGGTTTCAGTGAAGCTTTCTTT. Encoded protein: CASSLGFSEAFF.

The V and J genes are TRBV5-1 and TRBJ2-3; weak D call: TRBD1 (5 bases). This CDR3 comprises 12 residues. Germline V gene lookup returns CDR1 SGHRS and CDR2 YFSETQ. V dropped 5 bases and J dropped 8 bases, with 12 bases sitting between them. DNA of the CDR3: TGCGCCAGCAGGTTTGACAGTTTTACGCAGTATTTT. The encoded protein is CASRFDSFTQYF.

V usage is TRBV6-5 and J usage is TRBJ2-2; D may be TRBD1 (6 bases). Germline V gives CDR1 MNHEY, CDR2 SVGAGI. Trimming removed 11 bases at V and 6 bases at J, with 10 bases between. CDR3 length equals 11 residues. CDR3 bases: TGTGCCTTACAGGGACCCGGGGAGCTGTTTTTT. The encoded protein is CALQGPGELFF.

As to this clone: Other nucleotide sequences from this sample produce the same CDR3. The CDR3 is CAWSVLGQNTEAFF. CDR3 nucleotide sequence: TGTGCCTGGAGTGTCCTCGGACAGAACACTGAAGCTTTCTTT. This chain uses TRBV30 with TRBJ1-1; D is possibly TRBD1 (5 bases). The V end lost 0 bases, the J end lost 1 base, and 9 bases lay between the germline ends. Germline V gene lookup returns CDR1 GTSNPN and CDR2 SVGIG (reference sequence). This CDR3 is built from 14 residues.

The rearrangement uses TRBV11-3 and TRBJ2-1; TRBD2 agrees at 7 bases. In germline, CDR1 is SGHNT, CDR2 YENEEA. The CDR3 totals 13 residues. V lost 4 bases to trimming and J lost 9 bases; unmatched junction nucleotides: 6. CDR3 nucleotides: TGTGCCAGCAGCTCATCGTGGACTAGTGAGCAGTTCTTC. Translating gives CASSSSWTSEQFF.

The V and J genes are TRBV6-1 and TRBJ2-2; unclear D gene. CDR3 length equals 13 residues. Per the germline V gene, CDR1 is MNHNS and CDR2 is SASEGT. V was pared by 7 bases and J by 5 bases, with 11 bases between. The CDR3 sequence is CASTLYVTGELFF. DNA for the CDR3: TGTGCCAGCACCTTATATGTAACCGGGGAGCTGTTTTTT.

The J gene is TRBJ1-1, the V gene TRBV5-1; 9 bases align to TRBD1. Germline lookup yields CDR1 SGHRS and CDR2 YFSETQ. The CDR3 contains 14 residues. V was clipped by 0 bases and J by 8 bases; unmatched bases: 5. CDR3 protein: CASSLEGTGREAFF. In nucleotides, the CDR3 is TGCGCCAGCAGCTTGGAAGGGACAGGGCGGGAAGCTTTCTTT. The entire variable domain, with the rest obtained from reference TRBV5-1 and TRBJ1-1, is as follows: KAGVTQTPRYLIKTRGQQVTLSCSPISGHRSVSWYQQTPGQGLQFLFEYFSETQRNKGNFPGRFSGRQFSNSRSEMNVSTLELGDSALYLCASSLEGTGREAFFGQGTRLTVV.

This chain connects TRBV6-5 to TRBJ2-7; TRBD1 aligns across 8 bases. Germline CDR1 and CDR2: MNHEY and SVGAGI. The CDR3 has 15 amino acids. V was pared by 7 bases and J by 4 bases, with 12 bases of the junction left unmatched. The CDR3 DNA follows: TGTGCCAGCATCCGTATGTCGGGACAGGCTTACGAGCAGTACTTC. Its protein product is CASIRMSGQAYEQYF.

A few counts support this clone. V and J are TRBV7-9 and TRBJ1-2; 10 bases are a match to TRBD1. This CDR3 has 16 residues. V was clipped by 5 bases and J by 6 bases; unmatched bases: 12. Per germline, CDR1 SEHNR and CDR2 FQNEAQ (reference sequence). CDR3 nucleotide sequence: TGTGCCAGCAGCGAGTTTACCGGGACAGGGGATAATGGCTACACCTTC. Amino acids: CASSEFTGTGDNGYTF. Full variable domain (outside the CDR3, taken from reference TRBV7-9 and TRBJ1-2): DTGVSQNPRHKITKRGQNVTFRCDPISEHNRLYWYRQTLGQGPEFLTYFQNEAQLEKSRLLSDRFSAERPKGSFSTLEIQRTEQGDSAMYLCASSEFTGTGDNGYTFGSGTRLTVV.

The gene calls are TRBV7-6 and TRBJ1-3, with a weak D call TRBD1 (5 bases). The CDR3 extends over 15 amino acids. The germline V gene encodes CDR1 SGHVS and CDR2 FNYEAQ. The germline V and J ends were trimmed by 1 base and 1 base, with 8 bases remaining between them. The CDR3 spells CASSLVQGSGNTIYF. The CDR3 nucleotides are TGTGCCAGCAGCTTAGTGCAGGGATCTGGAAACACCATATATTTT.